The 15 T cell receptor beta chains reported below all come from one sample, sequenced in a study of T cell changes during pregnancy in multiple sclerosis. Data came from immunoSEQ multiplex PCR; TCRdb stores just in-frame clones and leaves some out. Among about 15,000 clones, 95% to 97% were seen once, and the ten largest hold 0.8% to 0.95%. The material was peripheral blood, obtained in the third trimester of pregnancy. These receptors all come from a female donor with multiple sclerosis, enrolled in a pregnancy study.

CDR3 bases: TGTGCCACCCAGAACGGACTGTACACTGAAGCTTTCTTT. This gives the protein CATQNGLYTEAFF. V is TRBV27 and J is TRBJ1-1; D gene unclear. The germline CDR1 and CDR2 sequences are MNHEY and SMNVEV (reference sequence). V lost 10 bases and J 3 bases, leaving 15 bases between the germline ends. CDR3 length: 13 residues.

The chain has TRBV5-1 and TRBJ2-7, with 9 bases aligning to TRBD1. V lost 0 bases and J lost 2; bases outside the gene matches: 6. Per the germline V gene, CDR1 is SGHRS and CDR2 is YFSETQ. The CDR3 spans 16 residues. The CDR3, as DNA: TGCGCCAGCAGCTTGGCCGCCGGGACAGGGCCCTACGAGCAGTACTTC. Its translation is CASSLAAGTGPYEQYF.

The rearrangement links TRBV10-1 to TRBJ2-2; tentative D call: TRBD2 (5 bases). CDR3 size: 18 residues. Trimming cost V 0 bases and J 0 bases, with 14 bases left between them. Germline values: CDR1 WNHNN, CDR2 SYGVQD (reference sequence). The CDR3 region is CASSESPGLTTNTGELFF. CDR3 nucleotides: TGCGCCAGCAGTGAGTCTCCAGGACTGACAACGAACACCGGGGAGCTGTTTTTT.

This sequence joins TRBV7-9 and TRBJ2-1; 15 bases agree with TRBD2. Germline V gene lookup returns CDR1 SEHNR and CDR2 FQNEAQ (reference sequence). The ends lost 5 bases at V and 1 base at J; junction bases unmatched: 9. This CDR3 has 19 residues. CDR3 amino acids: CASSDRTGTSGRSYNEQFF. The CDR3 DNA reads TGTGCCAGCAGCGATAGAACCGGGACTAGCGGGAGGTCCTACAATGAGCAGTTCTTC.

The gene calls are TRBV7-2 and TRBJ2-1; 8 bases fit TRBD2. Losses at the gene ends were 4 bases for V and 3 bases for J; bases not matched to a gene: 5. Germline loops: CDR1 SGHTA, CDR2 FQGNSA. The CDR3 is 15 residues long. CDR3 residues: CASSSPRGGYNEQFF. The CDR3 DNA reads as TGTGCCAGCAGCTCCCCCCGGGGGGGCTACAATGAGCAGTTCTTC.

The chain carries TRBV2 and TRBJ1-3; D ambiguous. Germline V gives CDR1 SNHLY, CDR2 FYNNEI. The CDR3 totals 15 residues. V lost 1 base and J lost 2, with 9 bases in between. The DNA of the CDR3 is TGTGCCAGCAGTGAAGAAAGAGGCACTGGAAACACCATATATTTT. This gives the protein CASSEERGTGNTIYF.

This clone was seen just once. The chain couples TRBV7-3 to TRBJ2-1, with D perhaps TRBD1 (7 bases). The CDR3 is made up of 14 amino acids. V lost 5 bases, J lost 7 bases, and 15 bases lay in between. Germline V CDR1 and CDR2: SGHTA, FQGTGA. DNA of the CDR3: TGTGCCAGCAGCCCCCAACAGGGGACTAATGAGCAGTTCTTC. It specifies CASSPQQGTNEQFF.

The chain has TRBV28 and TRBJ2-4; possibly TRBD2 for D (6 bases). The CDR3 covers 17 residues. The V gene's germline CDR1 is MDHEN and CDR2 SYDVKM. Trimming stripped 5 bases from V and 0 bases from J, with 17 bases between. The CDR3 protein is CASSQGGAQLAKNIQYF. The CDR3 region has the DNA TGTGCCAGCAGTCAAGGAGGGGCGCAACTAGCCAAAAACATTCAGTACTTC.

V usage is TRBV19 and J usage is TRBJ1-4; D is undetermined. Germline V gives CDR1 LNHDA, CDR2 SQIVND (reference sequence). The CDR3 consists of 14 residues. V was cut by 2 bases and J by 11 bases, with 15 bases left in between. The DNA for the CDR3 is TGTGCCAGTAGTATACCAGTCGAGGGTCCGAAACTGTTTTTT. Translating it yields CASSIPVEGPKLFF.

The chain is built from TRBV9 and TRBJ2-5; D perhaps matches TRBD2 (5 bases). CDR1 is SGDLS, CDR2 YYNGEE, per germline. V was shortened by 3 bases and J by 4 bases, with 16 bases between the two germline ends. This CDR3 region has 15 residues. CDR3 bases: TGTGCCAGCAGCGCGTTACGGGGAGCACGAGAGACCCAGTACTTC. As protein: CASSALRGARETQYF.

The chain couples TRBV28 to TRBJ1-2; maybe TRBD1 (5 bases). Germline V lookup: CDR1 MDHEN, CDR2 SYDVKM. This CDR3 has 12 amino acids. V was clipped by 4 bases and J by 6 bases, with 9 bases between them. CDR3 DNA: TGTGCCAGCAGTTCGCAACAGGATGGCTACACCTTC. Protein product: CASSSQQDGYTF.

The chain combines TRBV2 with TRBJ1-5; possible D gene TRBD1, 6 bases. The CDR3 runs 15 residues. Germline lookup yields CDR1 SNHLY and CDR2 FYNNEI. Trimming stripped 2 bases from V and 2 bases from J, with 10 bases between. The CDR3 spells CASSERAGGNQPQHF. The CDR3 bases are TGTGCCAGCAGTGAAAGGGCAGGGGGCAATCAGCCCCAGCATTTT.

The chain joins TRBV7-2 to TRBJ2-1, with a tentative D call TRBD1 (6 bases). V lost 0 bases, J lost 5 bases, and 8 bases lay in between. Germline V gene sequence: CDR1 SGHTA, CDR2 FQGNSA. CDR3 size: 14 residues. The CDR3 DNA sequence: TGTGCCAGCAGCTTAGCGGGGACAAACAATGAGCAGTTCTTC. It translates to CASSLAGTNNEQFF.

The rearrangement joins TRBV2 to TRBJ1-2; D call uncertain. CDR3 size: 14 residues. Germline values: CDR1 SNHLY, CDR2 FYNNEI. The V end lost 2 bases, the J end lost 3 bases, and 10 bases lay between the germline ends. CDR3 nucleotides: TGTGCCAGCAGTGAATCGCGTACAGACTATGGCTACACCTTC. Its translation: CASSESRTDYGYTF.

The V gene is TRBV6-5, the J gene TRBJ2-1; TRBD2 matches at 8 bases. Trimming at V came to 4 bases and at J to 9 bases, leaving 11 bases not matched to a gene. This CDR3 is built from 15 residues. Germline V gives CDR1 MNHEY, CDR2 SVGAGI. The CDR3 is CASSSPGLEAREQFF. Written as DNA, the CDR3 is TGTGCCAGCAGTTCGCCGGGACTAGAGGCTCGTGAGCAGTTCTTC.